Sequencing of this T cell receptor (beta chain) was carried out in a study of blood T cell repertoires in COVID-19. The wider study: Acute-phase and convalescent COVID-19 samples originated in the United States, Italy and Spain. Sources were T cells, B-cell-depleted T cells, or PBMCs; the material itself was cDNA or gDNA.

Authors' analysis steps: Estimation of nucleated cell counts was performed using reference gene primer amplification. This table comes from immunoSEQ multiplex PCR, and its TCRdb copy is limited to in-frame clones, with some not included. The D gene and trimming were derived from the DNA, and the V and J assignments and clone size from that table. The data show 90,000 to 130,000 clones, about 85% seen once. Deletions cut 5 bases from V and 3 bases from J, with 10 bases between. Germline V gene data show CDR1 as LNHDA and CDR2 as SQIVND (reference sequence). The length of the CDR3 is 13 residues. The chain uses TRBV19 and TRBJ1-1; D unresolved. The receptor was derived from a human donor in a cohort sampled during active COVID-19. The sequencing sample was made of peripheral blood. The CDR3 loop reads CASSGGTYTEAFF. The CDR3 DNA reads as TGTGCCAGTAGTGGCGGAACTTACACTGAAGCTTTCTTT. Looking up the rest from reference TRBV19 and TRBJ1-1 gives the full variable domain: DGGITQSPKYLFRKEGQNVTLSCEQNLNHDAMYWYRQDPGQGLRLIYYSQIVNDFQKGDIAEGYSVSREKKESFPLTVTSAQKNPTAFYLCASSGGTYTEAFFGQGTRLTVV.